Listed below are T cell receptor beta chains from one sample, sequenced in a study of OX40 agonist ivuxolimab in advanced cancers. This table comes from immunoSEQ multiplex PCR, and its TCRdb copy is limited to in-frame clones, with some not included. The table has about 20,000 clones, about 87% seen once. The source was CD4+ or CD8+ T cells sorted from blood, collected in a trial of the OX40 agonist ivuxolimab. The receptors here all came from an adult with an advanced solid tumor such as melanoma, head and neck, liver or kidney cancer. Each CDR3 is given with its conserved first and last residue. Fields, in order: J gene, D gene, clone size, V gene, CDR3 protein, CDR3 DNA. A D gene is named only where the DNA matches it firmly. Rows give clone size only sometimes, using once, few, many, or a class for an expanded clone.

J: TRBJ1-3
D: .
size: .
V: TRBV10-2
CDR3: CASFGDTIYF
DNA: TGCGCCAGCTTCGGAGACACCATATATTTT

J: TRBJ2-7
D: .
size: .
V: TRBV5-4
CDR3: CASSPQGLSYEQYF
DNA: TGTGCCAGCAGCCCGCAGGGCCTCTCCTACGAGCAGTACTTC

J: TRBJ1-1
D: .
size: once
V: TRBV7-2
CDR3: CASSFGWSTEAFF
DNA: TGTGCCAGCAGCTTTGGCTGGAGCACTGAAGCTTTCTTT

J: TRBJ2-7
D: .
size: .
V: TRBV20-1
CDR3: CSAPRGYEQYF
DNA: TGCAGTGCCCCCCGGGGCTACGAGCAGTACTTC

J: TRBJ1-2
D: .
size: few
V: TRBV5-4
CDR3: CASSRELEGTDYGYTF
DNA: TGTGCCAGCAGCCGGGAACTTGAGGGAACGGACTATGGCTACACCTTC

J: TRBJ2-7
D: .
size: few
V: TRBV11-2
CDR3: CASSLDFYEQYF
DNA: TGTGCCAGCAGCTTAGATTTTTACGAGCAGTACTTC

J: TRBJ2-7
D: .
size: .
V: TRBV19
CDR3: CASSGFLGSTYEQYF
DNA: TGTGCCAGTAGTGGTTTCTTGGGCTCTACGTACGAGCAGTACTTC

J: TRBJ1-2
D: .
size: .
V: TRBV7-9
CDR3: CASSATNGDYGYTF
DNA: TGTGCCAGCAGCGCCACAAACGGGGACTATGGCTACACCTTC

J: TRBJ2-2
D: TRBD1
size: .
V: TRBV2
CDR3: CASTRTGKNTGELFF
DNA: TGTGCCAGCACCCGGACAGGGAAAAACACCGGGGAGCTGTTTTTT

J: TRBJ2-3
D: TRBD1
size: .
V: TRBV11-2
CDR3: CASSASPGTGADTQYF
DNA: TGTGCCAGCAGCGCTTCACCCGGGACAGGGGCAGATACGCAGTATTTT

J: TRBJ2-2
D: .
size: .
V: TRBV5-4
CDR3: CASSPGQGNTGELFF
DNA: TGTGCCAGCAGCCCGGGTCAGGGGAACACCGGGGAGCTGTTTTTT

J: TRBJ1-1
D: .
size: .
V: TRBV11-3
CDR3: CASSLDHERLNTEAFF
DNA: TGTGCCAGCAGCTTAGATCACGAGAGGTTGAACACTGAAGCTTTCTTT